Below, one T cell receptor beta chain is given with its context. Its antigen is still unknown. Samples came from axillary lymph nodes draining the breast cancer. This sample was taken from a study of breast tumors, draining lymph nodes, adjacent tissues. The study's findings and limits: Tumors had less TCR diversity than lymph nodes, more than nontumor tissue. Compared with basal-like, luminal-like tumors shared significantly more repertoire with nontumor tissue. Findings are consistent with lymph node origin and intratumoral expansion of most tumor T cells. Tumor T cell lymph node origin was a supported hypothesis, not proven.

TCRdb itself ran the multiplex PCR reads through MiXCR, one entry per CDR3 protein. The sample lists approximately 210,000 distinct CDR3 sequences, roughly 32% occurring once. The receptor's source is a female donor with breast cancer. Some clones in this sample may be carry-over from other donors' samples. Sequenced material: axillary lymph node tissue.

This CDR3 reads CASSPSSLDSYEQYF. The CDR3 DNA reads as TGTGCCAGCAGTCCTAGCAGTTTGGACAGCTACGAGCAGTACTTC. The J gene is TRBJ2-7, the V gene TRBV7-2; tentative D call: TRBD1 (6 bases). Trimming took 6 bases from V and 3 from J, leaving 18 bases between them. The CDR3 is made up of 15 amino acids. Germline loops: CDR1 SGHTA, CDR2 FQGNSA.